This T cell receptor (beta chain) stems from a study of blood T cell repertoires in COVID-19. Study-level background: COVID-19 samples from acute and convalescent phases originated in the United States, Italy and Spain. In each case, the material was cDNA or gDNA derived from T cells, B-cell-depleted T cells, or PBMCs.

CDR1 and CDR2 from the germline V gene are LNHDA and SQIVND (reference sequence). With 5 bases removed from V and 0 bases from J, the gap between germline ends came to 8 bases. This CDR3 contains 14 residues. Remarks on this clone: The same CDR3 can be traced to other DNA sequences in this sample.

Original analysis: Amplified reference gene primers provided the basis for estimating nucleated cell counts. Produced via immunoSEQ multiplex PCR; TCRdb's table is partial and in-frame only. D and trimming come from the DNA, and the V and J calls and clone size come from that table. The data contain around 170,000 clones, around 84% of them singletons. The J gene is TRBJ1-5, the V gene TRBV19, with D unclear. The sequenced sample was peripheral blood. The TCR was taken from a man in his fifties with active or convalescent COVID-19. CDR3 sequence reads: CASSRGFSNQPQHF. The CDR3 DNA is TGTGCCAGTAGTCGAGGATTTAGCAATCAGCCCCAGCATTTT.